This passage covers 7 T cell receptor beta chains from one sample sequenced in a study of T cell repertoires in ileal Crohn's disease. The assay was immunoSEQ multiplex PCR, and TCRdb's table has in-frame clones only and misses some. The sample holds about 15,000 clones, around 90% seen once. The specimen sequenced was ileal tissue. Source of these receptors: an adult with Crohn's disease.

Only one count was recorded for this clone. The rearrangement uses TRBV19 and TRBJ2-1; the match to TRBD2 covers 8 bases. From germline, CDR1 is LNHDA and CDR2 SQIVND (reference sequence). This CDR3 has 15 residues. J gave up 5 bases and V 4 bases, and 7 bases lay outside the gene matches. The CDR3 protein is CASSRAGAGDNEQFF. The CDR3 DNA reads TGTGCCAGTAGTAGAGCGGGAGCTGGGGACAATGAGCAGTTCTTC.

The chain employs TRBV19 and TRBJ1-4, with TRBD1 identical over 10 bases. J was trimmed by 3 bases and V by 3 bases; bases with no gene match: 1. Germline lookup yields CDR1 LNHDA and CDR2 SQIVND (reference sequence). The CDR3 is 15 amino acids. The CDR3 loop is CASSMGQGSNEKLFF. The CDR3 region has the DNA TGTGCCAGTAGTATGGGACAGGGGTCTAATGAAAAACTGTTTTTT.

V usage is TRBV6-4 and J usage is TRBJ1-5, with D possibly matching TRBD1 (5 bases). Germline V gene lookup returns CDR1 MRHNA and CDR2 SNTAGT. The CDR3 length is 16 residues. V dropped 6 bases and J dropped 1 base, with 16 bases sitting between them. CDR3: CASSHIGVESNQPQHF. The CDR3 DNA reads TGTGCCAGCAGCCACATAGGGGTTGAAAGCAATCAGCCCCAGCATTTT.

A single count supports this clone. The V gene is TRBV5-6, the J gene TRBJ2-2; D remains unclear. CDR3 length: 16 residues. The V gene's germline CDR1 is SGHDT and CDR2 YYEEEE. Trimming took 0 bases from V and 6 from J, leaving 15 bases between them. DNA of the CDR3: TGTGCCAGCAGCTTGGAGGCCCTCGGGTTGCCCGGGGAGCTGTTTTTT. Translation gives CASSLEALGLPGELFF.

J is TRBJ2-5 and V is TRBV7-2; 7 bases map to TRBD2. This CDR3 is 14 amino acids long. From germline, CDR1 is SGHTA and CDR2 FQGNSA. V lost 5 bases to trimming and J lost 2 bases; unmatched junction nucleotides: 5. CDR3 bases: TGTGCCAGCAGCCCGCGGGGGTTGCAAGAGACCCAGTACTTC. Protein product: CASSPRGLQETQYF.

The CDR3 is CAGTGAGETQYF. In DNA form, the CDR3 reads TGTGCCGGGACAGGGGCGGGAGAGACCCAGTACTTC. The rearrangement uses TRBV9 and TRBJ2-5; 10 bases fit TRBD1. This CDR3 comprises 12 residues. The germline gives CDR1 SGDLS, CDR2 YYNGEE. With 10 bases clipped from V and 4 bases from J, the junction kept 4 bases outside the gene matches.

The rearrangement links TRBV19 to TRBJ1-5, with D unresolved. The CDR3 runs to 14 residues. CDR1 and CDR2 (germline): LNHDA, SQIVND (reference sequence). Trimming pared 3 bases from V and 2 bases from J, leaving 8 bases between. CDR3 coding DNA: TGTGCCAGTAGTATTTCGTCTGGCAATCAGCCCCAGCATTTT. This gives the protein CASSISSGNQPQHF.